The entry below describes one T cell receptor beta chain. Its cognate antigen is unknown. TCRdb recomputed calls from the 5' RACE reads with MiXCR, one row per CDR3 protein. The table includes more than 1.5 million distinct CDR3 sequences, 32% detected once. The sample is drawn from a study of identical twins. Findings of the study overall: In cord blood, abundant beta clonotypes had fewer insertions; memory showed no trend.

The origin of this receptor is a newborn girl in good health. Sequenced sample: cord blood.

This CDR3 reads CAHRMATNEKLFF. Written as DNA, the CDR3 is TGTGCCCACAGAATGGCAACTAATGAAAAACTGTTTTTT. J is TRBJ1-4 and V is TRBV6-1; D is undetermined. The CDR3 has 13 amino acids. Germline CDR1 MNHNS, CDR2 SASEGT. Trimming left V 11 bases short and J 0 bases short, with 10 bases between.